The clone carrying this T cell receptor beta chain has only a few counts. Its antigen remains unknown. TCRdb reprocessed the RT-PCR reads via MiXCR and lists one record per CDR3 protein. The profile covers 600,000 to 850,000 distinct CDR3 sequences, with 12% to 15% appearing a single time and roughly 7.2% taken by the ten largest. This record belongs to a study of response to subunit inactivated influenza vaccine. Germline V gives CDR1 LGHNT, CDR2 FRNRAP. The CDR3 loop spans 12 amino acids. V lost 6 bases and J lost 10, with 13 bases in between. Whole-study results and caveats: A suggestion made by the authors is that each seasonal influenza vaccination recruits few new T cells.

Specimen: PBMCs from blood, collected about 14 days before vaccination. This sequence originates from a man aged 50-59 years who received an inactivated influenza vaccine. This sequence joins TRBV12-5 and TRBJ1-5; tentatively, D is TRBD1 (6 bases). CDR3 sequence: CASGQGIGPQHF. The CDR3 DNA reads TGTGCTAGTGGACAGGGTATAGGTCCCCAGCATTTT. Filled out from reference TRBV12-5 and TRBJ1-5, the complete variable domain reads DARVTQTPRHKVTEMGQEVTMRCQPILGHNTVFWYRQTMMQGLELLAYFRNRAPLDDSGMPKDRFSAEMPDATLATLKIQPSEPRDSAVYFCASGQGIGPQHFGDGTRLSIL.